The TCR beta chain under discussion was sequenced for a study of T cells after yellow fever vaccination. TCRdb used MiXCR to reprocess the 5' RACE reads, holding one entry per CDR3 protein. The profile shows about 510,000 distinct CDR3 sequences, just over 20% of them singletons. The sequence derives from a man aged 18 to 29 who received the YFV17D yellow fever vaccine. The sequencing here drew on PBMCs, taken around 3 weeks after the first yellow fever vaccination.

CDR3 nucleotide sequence: TGTGCCAGCTCACTGGGCCCAGGGGGCAGAAATTCACCCCTCCACTTT. Translating gives CASSLGPGGRNSPLHF. V and J are TRBV18 and TRBJ1-6; 8 nucleotides align to TRBD1. Germline values: CDR1 KGHSH, CDR2 LQKENI. V was clipped by 4 bases and J by 7 bases; unmatched bases: 9. The CDR3 is 16 residues long. Full variable domain (rest looked up from reference TRBV18 and TRBJ1-6): NAGVMQNPRHLVRRRGQEARLRCSPMKGHSHVYWYRQLPEEGLKFMVYLQKENIIDESGMPKERFSAEFPKEGPSILRIQQVVRGDSAAYFCASSLGPGGRNSPLHFGNGTRLTVT.